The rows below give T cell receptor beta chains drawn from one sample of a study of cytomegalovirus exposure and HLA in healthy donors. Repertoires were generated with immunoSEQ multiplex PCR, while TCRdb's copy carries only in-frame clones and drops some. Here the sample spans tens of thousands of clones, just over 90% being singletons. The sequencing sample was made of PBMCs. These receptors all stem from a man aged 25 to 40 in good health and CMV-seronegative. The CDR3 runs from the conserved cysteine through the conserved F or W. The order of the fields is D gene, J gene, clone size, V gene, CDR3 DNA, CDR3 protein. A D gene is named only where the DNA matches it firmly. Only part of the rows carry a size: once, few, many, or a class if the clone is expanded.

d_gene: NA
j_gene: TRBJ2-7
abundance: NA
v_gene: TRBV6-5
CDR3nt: TGTGCCAGCACCGACAGACAAATCTACGAGCAGTACTTC
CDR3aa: CASTDRQIYEQYF

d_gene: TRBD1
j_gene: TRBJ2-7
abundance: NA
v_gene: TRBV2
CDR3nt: TGTGCCAGCAGTGGTGGGACAGAGTACGAGCAGTACTTC
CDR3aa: CASSGGTEYEQYF

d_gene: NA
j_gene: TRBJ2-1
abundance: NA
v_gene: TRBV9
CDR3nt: TGTGCCAGCAGCGTTAATAGGGGCTACAATGAGCAGTTCTTC
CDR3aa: CASSVNRGYNEQFF

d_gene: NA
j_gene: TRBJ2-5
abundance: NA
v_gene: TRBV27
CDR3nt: TGTGCCAGCAGTTTTGTGGGGGCGACCCAGTACTTC
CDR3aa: CASSFVGATQYF

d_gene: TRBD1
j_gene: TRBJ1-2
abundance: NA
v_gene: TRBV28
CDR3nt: TGTGCCAGCCGGACAGGGGTTGAAGGCTACACCTTC
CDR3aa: CASRTGVEGYTF

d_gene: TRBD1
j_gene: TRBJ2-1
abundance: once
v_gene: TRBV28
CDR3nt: TGTGCCAGCAGCCATGCAGACAGGGGTGAGCAGTTCTTC
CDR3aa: CASSHADRGEQFF

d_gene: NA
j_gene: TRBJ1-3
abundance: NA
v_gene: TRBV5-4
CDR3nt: TGTGCCAGCAGCTTGGAGCGGGGTGGAAACACCATATATTTT
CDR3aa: CASSLERGGNTIYF

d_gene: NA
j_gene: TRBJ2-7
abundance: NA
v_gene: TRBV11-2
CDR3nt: TGTGCCAGCAGCTTAGTTGGGGGGATGACAGGGTCCTCCTACGAGCAGTACTTC
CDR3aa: CASSLVGGMTGSSYEQYF

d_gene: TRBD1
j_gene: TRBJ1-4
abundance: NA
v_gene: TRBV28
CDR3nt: TGTGCCAGCAGTCGAGGGACAGTTGTTAATGAAAAACTGTTTTTT
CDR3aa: CASSRGTVVNEKLFF

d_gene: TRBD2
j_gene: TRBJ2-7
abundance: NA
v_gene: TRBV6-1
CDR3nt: TGTGCCAGCAGTGAACCCGTCCCGTTCCTAGCGGGAGGGGAGCAGTACTTC
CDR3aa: CASSEPVPFLAGGEQYF

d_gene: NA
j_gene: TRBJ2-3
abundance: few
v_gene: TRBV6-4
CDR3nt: TGTGCCAGCAGGAAGGCCCCTGGCGGGGCAGATACGCAGTATTTT
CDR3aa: CASRKAPGGADTQYF

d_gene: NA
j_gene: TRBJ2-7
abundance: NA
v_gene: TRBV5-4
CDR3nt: TGTGCCAGCAGCTTGGCCGGGACACTAAGGGACGAGCAGTACTTC
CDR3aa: CASSLAGTLRDEQYF

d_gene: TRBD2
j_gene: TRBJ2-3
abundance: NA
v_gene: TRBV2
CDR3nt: TGTGCCAGCAGTGAGGGACTAGCACTCATTAGCACAGATACGCAGTATTTT
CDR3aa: CASSEGLALISTDTQYF

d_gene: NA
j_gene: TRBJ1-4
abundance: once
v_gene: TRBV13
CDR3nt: TGTGCCAGCAGCTTCCCGTCTGCAACTAATGAAAAACTGTTTTTT
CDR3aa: CASSFPSATNEKLFF

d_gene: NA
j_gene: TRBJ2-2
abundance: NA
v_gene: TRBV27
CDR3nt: TGTGCCAGCAGTTCCCAGTACCCACACGTCGGGGAGCTGTTTTTT
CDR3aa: CASSSQYPHVGELFF

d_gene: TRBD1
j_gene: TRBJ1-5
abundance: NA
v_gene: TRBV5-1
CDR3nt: TGCGCCAGCAGTCCAACAGGGGGTAGCAATCAGCCCCAGCATTTT
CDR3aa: CASSPTGGSNQPQHF

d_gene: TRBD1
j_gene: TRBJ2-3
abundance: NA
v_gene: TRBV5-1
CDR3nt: TGCGCCAGCAGCTTGCCCCCATTAGGGACAGCGACAGATACGCAGTATTTT
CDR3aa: CASSLPPLGTATDTQYF

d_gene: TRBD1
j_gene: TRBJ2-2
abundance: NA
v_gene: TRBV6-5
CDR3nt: TGTGCCAGCAGTCCGGGACAGGGGGCGACCGGGGAGCTGTTTTTT
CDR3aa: CASSPGQGATGELFF

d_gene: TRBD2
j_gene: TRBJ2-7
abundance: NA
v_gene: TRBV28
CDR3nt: TGTGCCAGCACCAGGGGTGGTAGCGGGAGCTACGAGCAGTACTTC
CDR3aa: CASTRGGSGSYEQYF

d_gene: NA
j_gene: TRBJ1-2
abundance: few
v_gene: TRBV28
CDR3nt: TGTGCCAGCAGTTTAGGGCCGGTCTATGGCTACACCTTC
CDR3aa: CASSLGPVYGYTF

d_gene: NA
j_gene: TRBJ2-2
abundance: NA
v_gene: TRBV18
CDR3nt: TGTGCCAGCTCACCCCCTCTCGACACCGGGGAGCTGTTTTTT
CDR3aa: CASSPPLDTGELFF

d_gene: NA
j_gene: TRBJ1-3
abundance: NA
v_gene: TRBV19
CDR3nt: TGTGCCAGTAGCAAACCCCGTTCTGAGGCCATATATTTT
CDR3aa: CASSKPRSEAIYF

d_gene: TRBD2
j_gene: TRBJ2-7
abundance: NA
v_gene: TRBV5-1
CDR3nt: TGCGCCAGCAGCCTGGGGACTAGCGGGATATACGAGCAGTACTTC
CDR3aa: CASSLGTSGIYEQYF

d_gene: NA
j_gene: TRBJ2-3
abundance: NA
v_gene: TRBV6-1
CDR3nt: TGTGCCAGCAGTGAAAGTGGCAGGGGCGATACGCAGTATTTT
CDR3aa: CASSESGRGDTQYF

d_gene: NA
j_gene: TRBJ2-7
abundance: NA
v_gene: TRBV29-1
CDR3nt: TGCAGCGTTTTACCTTCCGGGACATCTCCCCAAGAGTACTTC
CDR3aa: CSVLPSGTSPQEYF

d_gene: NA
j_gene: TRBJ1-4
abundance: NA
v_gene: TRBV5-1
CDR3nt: TGCGCCAGCAGCTTGTCCGGCGTTCGGGATGAAAAACTGTTTTTT
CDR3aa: CASSLSGVRDEKLFF

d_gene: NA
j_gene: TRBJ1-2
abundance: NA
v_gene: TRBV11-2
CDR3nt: TGTGCCAGCAGCTTAGTCGGAGGGGAATATGGCTACACCTTC
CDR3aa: CASSLVGGEYGYTF

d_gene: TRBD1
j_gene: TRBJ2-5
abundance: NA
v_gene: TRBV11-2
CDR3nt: TGTGCCAGCAGCCCCTCGGGACAGGTTGAGACCCAGTACTTC
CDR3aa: CASSPSGQVETQYF

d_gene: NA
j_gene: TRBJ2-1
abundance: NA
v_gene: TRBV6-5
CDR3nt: TGTGCCAGCAGTTACTCGCCCAGGGGATGGAATGAGCAGTTCTTC
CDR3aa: CASSYSPRGWNEQFF

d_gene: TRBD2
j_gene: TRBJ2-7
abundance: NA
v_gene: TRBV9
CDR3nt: TGTGCCAGCAGCTCGACTAGCGGGGGCTCCTACGAGCAGTACTTC
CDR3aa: CASSSTSGGSYEQYF

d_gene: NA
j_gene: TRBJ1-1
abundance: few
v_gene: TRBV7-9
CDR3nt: TGTGCCAGCAGCTTAGGTTGGCAGGGCAACACTGAAGCTTTCTTT
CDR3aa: CASSLGWQGNTEAFF

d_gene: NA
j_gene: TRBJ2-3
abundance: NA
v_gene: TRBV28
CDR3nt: TGTGCCAGCAGTTCCGGTGGGAGGGGGTCGCAGTATTTT
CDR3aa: CASSSGGRGSQYF

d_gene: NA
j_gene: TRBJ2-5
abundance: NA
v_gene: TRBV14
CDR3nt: TGTGCCAGCAGCCAAGGATGGACAAAGCAGGAGACCCAGTACTTC
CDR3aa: CASSQGWTKQETQYF

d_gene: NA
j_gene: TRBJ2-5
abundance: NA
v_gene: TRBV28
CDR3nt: TGTGCCAGCACACAGGTCCAAGAGACCCAGTACTTC
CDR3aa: CASTQVQETQYF

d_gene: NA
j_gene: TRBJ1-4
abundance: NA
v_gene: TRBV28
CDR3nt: TGTGCCAGCAGTTCTCCCCAGAATGAAAAACTGTTTTTT
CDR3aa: CASSSPQNEKLFF

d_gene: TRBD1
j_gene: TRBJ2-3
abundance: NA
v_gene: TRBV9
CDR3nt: TGTGCCAGCAGCCCGCAAGGGACAGGGGCCCCCTCCGTTACTAGCACAGATACGCAGTATTTT
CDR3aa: CASSPQGTGAPSVTSTDTQYF

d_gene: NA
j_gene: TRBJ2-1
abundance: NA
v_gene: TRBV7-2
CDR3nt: TGTGCCAGCAGCTTAGTCGGCGGGACCGGTGAGCAGTTCTTC
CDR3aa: CASSLVGGTGEQFF

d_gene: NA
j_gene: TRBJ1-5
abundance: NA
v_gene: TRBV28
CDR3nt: TGTGCCAGCAGTCCAGGGTTGAATCAGCCCCAGCATTTT
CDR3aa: CASSPGLNQPQHF

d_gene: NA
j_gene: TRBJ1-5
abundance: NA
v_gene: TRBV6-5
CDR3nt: TGTGCCAGCAGTAATGGACAGATTTTCCATTTT
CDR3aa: CASSNGQIFHF

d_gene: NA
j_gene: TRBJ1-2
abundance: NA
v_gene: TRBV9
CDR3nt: TGTGCCAGCAGCCGAGAATGGGCAAGGGAGGACTATGGCTACACCTTC
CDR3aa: CASSREWAREDYGYTF

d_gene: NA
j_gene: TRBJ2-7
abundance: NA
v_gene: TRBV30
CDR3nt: TGTGCCTGGAGGGGGGGACCCAACCAGAGGCAGTACTTC
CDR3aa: CAWRGGPNQRQYF

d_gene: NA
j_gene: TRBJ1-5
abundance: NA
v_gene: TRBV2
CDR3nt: TGTGCCAGCAGTCGACTTCTAAAGCCCCAGCATTTT
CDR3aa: CASSRLLKPQHF

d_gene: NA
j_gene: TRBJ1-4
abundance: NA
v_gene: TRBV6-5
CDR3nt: TGTGCCAGCAGTTACAGCGGACAGTATAATGAAAAACTGTTTTTT
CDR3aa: CASSYSGQYNEKLFF

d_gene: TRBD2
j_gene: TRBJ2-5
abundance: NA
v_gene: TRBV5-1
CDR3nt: TGCGCCAGCAGCTTGGCAAGCGGGGGCCCGGAGACCCAGTACTTC
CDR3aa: CASSLASGGPETQYF

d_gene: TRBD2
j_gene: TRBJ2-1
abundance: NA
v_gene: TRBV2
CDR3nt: TGTGCCAGCAGTGAAGCGCTTCTGGAGGGGACTAGCTCCTACAATGAGCAGTTCTTC
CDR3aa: CASSEALLEGTSSYNEQFF

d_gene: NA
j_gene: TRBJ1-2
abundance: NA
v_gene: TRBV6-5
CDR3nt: TGTGCCAGCAGTCAGTCTAGGGGGAACTATGGCTACACCTTC
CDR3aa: CASSQSRGNYGYTF

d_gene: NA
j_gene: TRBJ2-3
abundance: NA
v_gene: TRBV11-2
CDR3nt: TGTGCCAGCAGCTTAGTGAGGGGGGGGACAGATACGCAGTATTTT
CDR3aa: CASSLVRGGTDTQYF

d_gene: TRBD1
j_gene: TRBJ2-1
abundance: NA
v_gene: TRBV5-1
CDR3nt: TGCGCCAGCAGCCAAGGGACAGGGGCGGTTTATGAGCAGTTCTTC
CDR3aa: CASSQGTGAVYEQFF

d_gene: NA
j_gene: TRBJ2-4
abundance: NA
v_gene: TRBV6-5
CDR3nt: TGTGCCAGCAGTCTACAGGGAGCCAAAAACATTCAGTACTTC
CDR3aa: CASSLQGAKNIQYF

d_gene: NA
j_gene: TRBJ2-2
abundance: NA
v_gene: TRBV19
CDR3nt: TGTGCCAGTACTCCTGGGGAGACCGGGGAGCTGTTTTTT
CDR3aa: CASTPGETGELFF

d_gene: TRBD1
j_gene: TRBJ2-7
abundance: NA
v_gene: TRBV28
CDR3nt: TGTGCCAGCAGTCTAGACAGGGAAAGGTGGTACGAGCAGTACTTC
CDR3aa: CASSLDRERWYEQYF

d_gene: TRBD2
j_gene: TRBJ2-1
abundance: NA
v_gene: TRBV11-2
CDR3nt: TGTGCCAGCAGCTCACAGCGGGAGCCTTCCTACAATGAGCAGTTCTTC
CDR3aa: CASSSQREPSYNEQFF

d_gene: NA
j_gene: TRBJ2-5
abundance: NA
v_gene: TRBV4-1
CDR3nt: TGCGCCAGCAGCCAAGTATCCGGGGGGCGGGAGACCCAGTACTTC
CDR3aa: CASSQVSGGRETQYF

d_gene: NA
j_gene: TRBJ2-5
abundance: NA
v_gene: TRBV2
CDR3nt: TGTGCCAGCAAACGGGGAGAGGTCGGAGAGACCCAGTACTTC
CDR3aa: CASKRGEVGETQYF

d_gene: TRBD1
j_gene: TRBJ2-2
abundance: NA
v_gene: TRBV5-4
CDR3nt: TGTGCCAGCAGCCCCATAGGGTGGACAGGTGCCGACGGGGAGCTGTTTTTT
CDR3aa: CASSPIGWTGADGELFF

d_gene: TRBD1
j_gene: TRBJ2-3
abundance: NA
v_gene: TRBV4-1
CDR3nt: TGCGCCAGCAGCCTCCGCAGAGCAGGGGGCGCAGGAGATACGCAGTATTTT
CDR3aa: CASSLRRAGGAGDTQYF

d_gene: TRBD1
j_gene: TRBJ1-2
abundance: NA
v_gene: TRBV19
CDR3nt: TGTGCCGGGCGAAGGACAGGGGGCTCTGCTAACTATGGCTACACCTTC
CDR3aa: CAGRRTGGSANYGYTF

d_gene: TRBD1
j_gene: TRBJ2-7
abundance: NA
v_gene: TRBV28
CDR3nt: TGTGCCAGCAGGGGACAGGGGCGATCCTACGAGCAGTACTTC
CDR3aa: CASRGQGRSYEQYF